Listed below are T cell receptor beta chains from one sample, sequenced in a study of regulatory T cells in long-lasting Graves disease. MiXCR was run by TCRdb on the multiplex PCR reads, yielding one entry per CDR3 protein. This sample has 500,000 to 800,000 distinct CDR3 sequences, with around 30% found just once. The sample consisted of peripheral blood mononuclear cells (PBMCs), taken when the disease was refractory, from a patient treated with antithyroid drugs. These receptors were obtained from a female donor with Graves disease. The CDR3 runs from the conserved cysteine through the conserved F or W. D genes are given only for firm matches. Size is omitted from some rows. Given values are once, few, many or a class for expanded clones.

TRBV3-1	.	TRBJ2-7	.	CASSQGRRGYEQYF	TGTGCCAGCAGCCAAGGACGGAGGGGCTACGAGCAGTACTTC
TRBV3-1	TRBD2	TRBJ2-5	.	CASSQDRTSVETQYF	TGTGCCAGCAGCCAAGATAGGACTAGCGTTGAGACCCAGTACTTC
TRBV19	.	TRBJ1-1	.	CASTQTAKNTEAFF	TGTGCCAGTACCCAAACCGCGAAGAACACTGAAGCTTTCTTT
TRBV9	TRBD2	TRBJ2-2	.	CASSVVAGGLLPGELFF	TGTGCCAGCAGCGTAGTAGCGGGAGGGCTGTTGCCCGGGGAGCTGTTTTTT
TRBV28	TRBD1	TRBJ1-4	many	CASSPTSTGLNEKLFF	TGTGCCAGCAGTCCCACCTCGACAGGGCTTAATGAAAAACTGTTTTTT
TRBV5-5	TRBD1	TRBJ1-5	few	CASSPTTGWNQPQHF	TGTGCCAGCAGCCCTACGACAGGGTGGAATCAGCCCCAGCATTTT
TRBV28	.	TRBJ1-5	many	CASSSRDLTISMVGQPQHF	TGTGCCAGCAGTTCTCGGGACCTCACTATATCAATGGTGGGTCAGCCCCAGCATTTT
TRBV12-3/TRBV12-4	.	TRBJ2-7	many	CASSLRVVEQYF	TGTGCCAGCAGTTTAAGAGTTGTCGAGCAGTACTTC
TRBV29-1	.	TRBJ1-3	.	CSVVGRTSGNTIYF	TGCAGCGTTGTTGGCAGAACCTCTGGAAACACCATATATTTT
TRBV27	.	TRBJ1-5	few	CASSTYRDLGQPQHF	TGTGCCAGCAGTACATACAGGGATTTGGGTCAGCCCCAGCATTTT
TRBV6-2/TRBV6-3	TRBD1	TRBJ2-2	few	CASSFGVGGNTGELFF	TGTGCCAGCAGTTTTGGGGTAGGGGGCAACACCGGGGAGCTGTTTTTT
TRBV25-1	TRBD1	TRBJ1-1	.	CASSESLGGWTEAFF	TGTGCCAGCAGTGAATCTCTAGGGGGCTGGACTGAAGCTTTCTTT
TRBV27	TRBD1	TRBJ2-7	.	CASRKLGQGYEQYF	TGTGCCAGCAGGAAATTGGGACAGGGCTACGAGCAGTACTTC
TRBV11-1	.	TRBJ2-6	.	CASSQDSSGANVLTF	TGTGCCAGCAGCCAAGACAGCTCTGGGGCCAACGTCCTGACTTTC
TRBV15	TRBD1	TRBJ1-2	many	CATSRGNAGGNGYTF	TGTGCCACCAGCAGAGGGAACGCAGGGGGCAATGGCTACACCTTC
TRBV6-2/TRBV6-3	.	TRBJ1-4	.	CASSTWDRGLFF	TGTGCCAGCAGTACATGGGACCGCGGTCTTTTTTTT
TRBV28	.	TRBJ1-2	few	CASSSTTDGYTF	TGTGCCAGCAGTTCCACGACAGATGGCTACACCTTC
TRBV29-1	.	TRBJ2-1	.	CSGGRGDEQFF	TGCAGCGGGGGTAGGGGGGATGAGCAGTTCTTC
TRBV15	TRBD1	TRBJ1-4	.	CATSRARGVTNEKLFF	TGTGCCACCAGCAGAGCCAGGGGGGTAACTAATGAAAAACTGTTTTTT
TRBV12-5	.	TRBJ1-1	many	CASGRGGNTEAFF	TGTGCTAGTGGTCGCGGCGGGAACACTGAAGCTTTCTTT
TRBV20-1	.	TRBJ1-2	.	CSVRGPGNYGYTF	TGCAGTGTCAGAGGTCCGGGAAACTATGGCTACACCTTC
TRBV10-3	TRBD1	TRBJ1-1	few	CAIKTGGYTEAFF	TGTGCCATCAAGACAGGGGGGTACACTGAAGCTTTCTTT
TRBV11-3	.	TRBJ1-1	.	CASSLDMAAPEAFF	TGTGCCAGCAGCTTAGACATGGCAGCCCCTGAAGCTTTCTTT
TRBV28	TRBD1	TRBJ1-6	many	CASSFRGLYNSPLHF	TGTGCCAGCAGTTTCAGGGGGCTGTATAATTCACCCCTCCACTTT
TRBV15	.	TRBJ1-5	few	CATSAWSGPQHF	TGTGCCACCAGCGCGTGGAGTGGGCCCCAGCATTTT
TRBV20-1	.	TRBJ1-1	few	CSAPLMNTEAFF	TGCAGTGCTCCCTTAATGAACACTGAAGCTTTCTTT
TRBV10-3	TRBD1	TRBJ1-1	.	CAIRLQGWTEAFF	TGTGCCATCCGGTTACAGGGGTGGACTGAAGCTTTCTTT
TRBV20-1	.	TRBJ1-6	few	CSAATHADPYNSPLHF	TGCAGTGCCGCCACCCATGCAGACCCCTATAATTCACCCCTCCACTTT
TRBV20-1	.	TRBJ2-5	.	CSGYRMYQETQYF	TGCAGTGGATATAGGATGTACCAAGAGACCCAGTACTTC
TRBV12-3/TRBV12-4	.	TRBJ1-1	many	CASKPPSAGDNTEAFF	TGTGCCAGTAAACCACCCTCGGCAGGCGATAACACTGAAGCTTTCTTT
TRBV5-6	.	TRBJ2-5	.	CASSLKGLGETQYF	TGTGCCAGCAGCTTGAAGGGATTGGGAGAGACCCAGTACTTC
TRBV12-3/TRBV12-4	.	TRBJ2-1	once	CASSFDYSYNEQFF	TGTGCCAGCAGTTTTGACTACTCCTACAATGAGCAGTTCTTC
TRBV2	.	TRBJ2-5	many	CASRPGTIQETQYF	TGTGCCAGCAGGCCCGGGACAATCCAAGAGACCCAGTACTTC
TRBV28	.	TRBJ2-2	.	CATERSTGELFF	TGTGCCACCGAAAGGAGCACCGGGGAGCTGTTTTTT
TRBV30	.	TRBJ1-1	.	CAWSSKGGTEAFF	TGTGCCTGGAGTTCTAAGGGGGGCACTGAAGCTTTCTTT
TRBV6-5	.	TRBJ1-1	.	CASSYSERDSREAFF	TGTGCCAGCAGTTACTCGGAACGGGACTCCAGAGAAGCTTTCTTT
TRBV20-1	.	TRBJ1-1	many	CSARNLGRRRNTEAFF	TGCAGTGCCCGAAACCTAGGCAGGAGGAGGAACACTGAAGCTTTCTTT
TRBV12-3/TRBV12-4	.	TRBJ1-2	many	CASSPGTRTPIHYGYTF	TGTGCCAGCAGTCCCGGGACAAGGACCCCCATCCATTATGGCTACACCTTC
TRBV10-3	.	TRBJ1-1	many	CAIKAWNTEAFF	TGTGCCATCAAGGCGTGGAACACTGAAGCTTTCTTT